The rows below give T cell receptor beta chains drawn from one sample of a study of blood T cell repertoires in COVID-19. The data were produced by immunoSEQ multiplex PCR, yet TCRdb's version contains in-frame clones alone and is incomplete. The data contain around 98,000 clones, around 85% of them singletons. Input material: peripheral blood. These receptors originate from a woman aged 55 to 70 with acute or convalescent COVID-19. Both conserved end residues are part of each CDR3. Each record gives: clone size, V gene, J gene, CDR3 protein. Only part of the rows carry a size: once, few, many, or a class if the clone is expanded.

abundance: .
v_gene: TRBV6-5
j_gene: TRBJ2-2
CDR3aa: CASTVQGVTGELFF

abundance: .
v_gene: TRBV12-5
j_gene: TRBJ1-2
CDR3aa: CASALDRALGYTF

abundance: .
v_gene: TRBV19
j_gene: TRBJ1-5
CDR3aa: CASSIPSVNQPQHF

abundance: once
v_gene: TRBV6-2/TRBV6-3
j_gene: TRBJ2-7
CDR3aa: CASSYRTRGTYEQYF

abundance: .
v_gene: TRBV6-2/TRBV6-3
j_gene: TRBJ1-5
CDR3aa: CASSYYNSNQPQHF

abundance: .
v_gene: TRBV4-1
j_gene: TRBJ1-5
CDR3aa: CASSQDPGAAQPQHF

abundance: few
v_gene: TRBV11-2
j_gene: TRBJ1-2
CDR3aa: CASSLEPGSGYTF

abundance: .
v_gene: TRBV4-3
j_gene: TRBJ2-1
CDR3aa: CASSPTGTGRAGEQFF

abundance: once
v_gene: TRBV19
j_gene: TRBJ1-4
CDR3aa: CASSIQGQVGEKLFF

abundance: .
v_gene: TRBV30
j_gene: TRBJ2-1
CDR3aa: CAWSISLASGEQFF

abundance: .
v_gene: TRBV7-9
j_gene: TRBJ2-1
CDR3aa: CASSLVPGQGAHEQFF

abundance: .
v_gene: TRBV7-8
j_gene: TRBJ2-1
CDR3aa: CASSWGTSGNNEQFF

abundance: .
v_gene: TRBV20-1
j_gene: TRBJ1-4
CDR3aa: CSASLDEKLFF

abundance: .
v_gene: TRBV5-1
j_gene: TRBJ2-1
CDR3aa: CASSLGFGTGAYNEQFF

abundance: .
v_gene: TRBV6-5
j_gene: TRBJ2-3
CDR3aa: CASTRGDRTTDTQYF

abundance: .
v_gene: TRBV12-3/TRBV12-4
j_gene: TRBJ1-1
CDR3aa: CASRDRRNTEAFF

abundance: few
v_gene: TRBV2
j_gene: TRBJ1-1
CDR3aa: CASSTRQGVNTEAFF

abundance: .
v_gene: TRBV7-2
j_gene: TRBJ2-2
CDR3aa: CASSNQGGAGELFF

abundance: .
v_gene: TRBV30
j_gene: TRBJ1-1
CDR3aa: CAWSVRSPQGAFF

abundance: .
v_gene: TRBV11-2
j_gene: TRBJ1-1
CDR3aa: CASSSRTGAPMNTEAFF

abundance: .
v_gene: TRBV13
j_gene: TRBJ1-4
CDR3aa: CASSLAGNYEKLFF

abundance: .
v_gene: TRBV15
j_gene: TRBJ2-1
CDR3aa: CATSRVGVVGSYNEQFF

abundance: .
v_gene: TRBV7-6
j_gene: TRBJ2-1
CDR3aa: CASSVGGQRGVNEQFF

abundance: .
v_gene: TRBV5-5
j_gene: TRBJ2-1
CDR3aa: CASSWGVDNEQFF

abundance: .
v_gene: TRBV24-1
j_gene: TRBJ1-1
CDR3aa: CATRDQGAANTEAFF

abundance: .
v_gene: TRBV6-1
j_gene: TRBJ1-1
CDR3aa: CASSDVRIEAFF

abundance: .
v_gene: TRBV18
j_gene: TRBJ1-2
CDR3aa: CASLGQGEGSDGYTF

abundance: .
v_gene: TRBV29-1
j_gene: TRBJ2-3
CDR3aa: CSVEGRGRVGTDTQYF

abundance: .
v_gene: TRBV5-4
j_gene: TRBJ2-3
CDR3aa: CASSPLISGGRSSTDTQYF

abundance: .
v_gene: TRBV11-2
j_gene: TRBJ1-1
CDR3aa: CASSSSTVNTEAFF

abundance: .
v_gene: TRBV7-2
j_gene: TRBJ1-2
CDR3aa: CASSYGQANYGYTF

abundance: .
v_gene: TRBV2
j_gene: TRBJ2-2
CDR3aa: CASTESGTGELFF

abundance: .
v_gene: TRBV30
j_gene: TRBJ1-2
CDR3aa: CAWSLNAYRGLSLGYTF

abundance: .
v_gene: TRBV2
j_gene: TRBJ2-7
CDR3aa: CASQLDRTLYEQYF

abundance: .
v_gene: TRBV11-2
j_gene: TRBJ2-7
CDR3aa: CASSLDVIRYEQYF

abundance: once
v_gene: TRBV7-2
j_gene: TRBJ1-5
CDR3aa: CASSLVGQGARNQPQHF

abundance: .
v_gene: TRBV2
j_gene: TRBJ2-1
CDR3aa: CASSPDRGLYNEQFF

abundance: .
v_gene: TRBV5-4
j_gene: TRBJ2-1
CDR3aa: CASSSGTGGYNEQFF

abundance: once
v_gene: TRBV28
j_gene: TRBJ1-5
CDR3aa: CASSSLDRGYHQPQHF

abundance: .
v_gene: TRBV7-9
j_gene: TRBJ1-2
CDR3aa: CASSLAIGGGLTIGYTF

abundance: .
v_gene: TRBV11-2
j_gene: TRBJ1-1
CDR3aa: CASSFPGYAAEAFF

abundance: .
v_gene: TRBV28
j_gene: TRBJ2-2
CDR3aa: CASRRRTSGGAGELFF

abundance: .
v_gene: TRBV19
j_gene: TRBJ1-2
CDR3aa: CASSTTRDRGSNYGYTF

abundance: .
v_gene: TRBV6-6
j_gene: TRBJ1-1
CDR3aa: CASSYTGGGLNTEAFF

abundance: .
v_gene: TRBV7-3
j_gene: TRBJ1-6
CDR3aa: CASSPTGFNSPLHF

abundance: .
v_gene: TRBV15
j_gene: TRBJ1-2
CDR3aa: CATSRARGHNYGYTF

abundance: .
v_gene: TRBV11-2
j_gene: TRBJ2-2
CDR3aa: CASSWGPGELFF

abundance: .
v_gene: TRBV28
j_gene: TRBJ1-6
CDR3aa: CATSTGSSYNSPLHF

abundance: few
v_gene: TRBV2
j_gene: TRBJ2-3
CDR3aa: CASRARNRVNRDTQYF

abundance: .
v_gene: TRBV4-3
j_gene: TRBJ1-2
CDR3aa: CASSQVGQGAGGYTF

abundance: .
v_gene: TRBV5-4
j_gene: TRBJ2-2
CDR3aa: CASKRTGESTGELFF

abundance: .
v_gene: TRBV28
j_gene: TRBJ2-3
CDR3aa: CASSLLLAASTDTQYF

abundance: .
v_gene: TRBV7-8
j_gene: TRBJ1-2
CDR3aa: CASSLVGGEYNYGYTF

abundance: .
v_gene: TRBV12-3/TRBV12-4
j_gene: TRBJ2-7
CDR3aa: CASSRSDYEQYF

abundance: .
v_gene: TRBV19
j_gene: TRBJ2-2
CDR3aa: CASSIDRRNTGELFF